A selection of T cell receptor beta chains follows, all from one sample in a study of long-term antiretroviral therapy in people with HIV. Clones were sequenced by immunoSEQ multiplex PCR, and TCRdb holds only the in-frame ones, with some missing. Among around 24,000 clones, around 80% were seen once, and the ten largest hold more than 4%. The sequences come from unsorted PBMCs, collected 0.5 years after starting antiretroviral therapy. The receptors come from a woman aged 40 to 50 with HIV. The CDR3 runs from the conserved cysteine through the conserved F or W. Each record gives: J gene, V gene, D gene, clone size, CDR3 protein, CDR3 DNA. A D gene is named only where the DNA matches it firmly. Some rows mark clone size as missing; the rest say once, few, many or name a class of expanded clone.

TRBJ1-1	TRBV19	.	.	CASSIGQMNTEAFF	TGTGCCAGTAGTATCGGACAGATGAACACTGAAGCTTTCTTT
TRBJ1-2	TRBV5-5	.	large	CASSLVGFTRAVVGDGYTF	TGTGCCAGCAGCTTGGTCGGATTCACCCGGGCCGTAGTTGGAGATGGCTACACCTTC
TRBJ1-6	TRBV2	TRBD1	.	CASSELGQGSSYNSPLHF	TGTGCCAGCAGTGAATTGGGACAGGGGAGCTCCTATAATTCACCCCTCCACTTT
TRBJ1-1	TRBV9	.	few	CASSERGNQNTEAFF	TGTGCCAGCAGCGAGAGGGGGAATCAGAACACTGAAGCTTTCTTT
TRBJ2-1	TRBV19	.	.	CASSIDHRRTNEQFF	TGTGCCAGTAGTATAGATCACAGGCGGACTAATGAGCAGTTCTTC
TRBJ2-2	TRBV5-4	.	.	CASSLTTGELFF	TGTGCCAGCAGCTTGACAACCGGGGAGCTGTTTTTT
TRBJ2-5	TRBV14	TRBD1	.	CASSHLRDRSLLYQETQYF	TGTGCCAGCAGCCACCTCCGGGACAGAAGCTTATTGTACCAAGAGACCCAGTACTTC
TRBJ2-5	TRBV7-7	.	.	CASSPRGVQETQYF	TGTGCCAGCAGCCCCCGAGGGGTCCAAGAGACCCAGTACTTC
TRBJ1-5	TRBV5-4	TRBD1	.	CASSLQGAGQPQHF	TGTGCCAGCAGCTTACAGGGGGCCGGACAGCCCCAGCATTTT
TRBJ2-1	TRBV5-1	TRBD2	.	CASSYTSGGYNEQFF	TGCGCCAGCAGCTATACTAGCGGGGGATACAATGAGCAGTTCTTC
TRBJ1-4	TRBV10-3	.	.	CAISEPRTVTNEKLFF	TGTGCCATCAGTGAGCCGAGGACAGTAACTAATGAAAAACTGTTTTTT
TRBJ2-3	TRBV7-8	TRBD1	.	CASSYTGGTQPHTQYF	TGTGCCAGCAGCTATACAGGGGGCACCCAACCCCATACGCAGTATTTT
TRBJ2-6	TRBV23-1	TRBD1	.	CASFQGVGSGANVLTF	TGCGCCAGCTTTCAGGGGGTAGGGTCTGGGGCCAACGTCCTGACTTTC
TRBJ1-1	TRBV15	.	.	CATSRADGTEAFF	TGTGCCACCAGCAGAGCAGATGGCACTGAAGCTTTCTTT
TRBJ2-1	TRBV29-1	.	.	CSVVADPYNEQFF	TGCAGCGTTGTAGCGGATCCCTACAATGAGCAGTTCTTC
TRBJ1-4	TRBV4-2	.	.	CASSQFPGEATNEKLFF	TGTGCCAGCAGCCAATTCCCTGGGGAGGCAACTAATGAAAAACTGTTTTTT
TRBJ2-4	TRBV2	.	few	CASKVGLTKNIQYF	TGTGCCAGCAAGGTGGGCCTGACCAAAAACATTCAGTACTTC
TRBJ1-1	TRBV2	.	.	CASSLLGPGNTEAFF	TGTGCCAGCAGCTTGTTGGGACCCGGAAACACTGAAGCTTTCTTT
TRBJ2-3	TRBV19	.	.	CASSTYASETQYF	TGTGCCAGTAGTACTTACGCTAGCGAGACGCAGTATTTT
TRBJ1-4	TRBV7-8	TRBD1	.	CASSLSGTGREKLFF	TGTGCCAGCAGCCTGTCCGGGACAGGGCGTGAAAAACTGTTTTTT
TRBJ1-6	TRBV11-1	.	few	CASSLERSTDSPLHF	TGTGCCAGCAGCTTAGAAAGGAGTACGGATTCACCCCTCCACTTT
TRBJ2-2	TRBV5-1	.	.	CASSLDRVQTGELFF	TGCGCCAGCAGCTTGGACAGGGTTCAGACCGGGGAGCTGTTTTTT
TRBJ2-7	TRBV10-3	.	once	CAISESGRVIDEQYF	TGTGCCATCAGTGAGTCGGGGCGGGTGATCGACGAGCAGTACTTC
TRBJ1-2	TRBV2	.	.	CASRRDNSNYGYTF	TGTGCCAGCAGGCGGGACAACTCTAACTATGGCTACACCTTC
TRBJ1-2	TRBV28	.	.	CASTPWEGRGYGYTF	TGTGCCAGCACCCCCTGGGAAGGGCGAGGCTATGGCTACACCTTC
TRBJ1-1	TRBV4-2	.	.	CASSLSRGLNTEAFF	TGTGCCAGCAGCCTATCCAGGGGACTAAACACTGAAGCTTTCTTT
TRBJ2-6	TRBV30	TRBD2	.	CAWSVWRGGSFRANVLTF	TGTGCCTGGAGTGTATGGCGCGGGGGGTCCTTCAGGGCCAACGTCCTGACTTTC
TRBJ2-5	TRBV4-3	TRBD2	.	CASSQDSSGGPWETQYF	TGCGCCAGCAGCCAAGATTCTAGCGGGGGGCCGTGGGAGACCCAGTACTTC
TRBJ2-5	TRBV29-1	.	.	CSAQEVRETQYF	TGCAGCGCTCAAGAGGTTCGGGAGACCCAGTACTTC
TRBJ1-4	TRBV18	.	once	CASSPRDSTNEKLFF	TGTGCCAGCTCACCACGGGATTCAACTAATGAAAAACTGTTTTTT
TRBJ1-1	TRBV30	.	.	CAWSRMNTEAFF	TGTGCCTGGAGTCGGATGAACACTGAAGCTTTCTTT
TRBJ1-4	TRBV28	TRBD1	.	CASSATGGTNEKLFF	TGTGCCAGCAGTGCTACAGGGGGAACCAATGAAAAACTGTTTTTT
TRBJ2-3	TRBV4-3	.	few	CASSQVGGPDGTDTQYF	TGCGCCAGCAGCCAAGTCGGGGGGCCGGACGGCACAGATACGCAGTATTTT
TRBJ2-5	TRBV6-5	.	once	CASRRTGRGEETQYF	TGTGCCAGCAGGAGGACAGGGAGGGGGGAGGAGACCCAGTACTTC
TRBJ1-4	TRBV28	.	.	CASRPLNEKLFF	TGTGCCAGCAGACCCCTTAATGAAAAACTGTTTTTT
TRBJ2-7	TRBV21-1	.	.	CASSTIKQSSYEQYF	TGTGCCAGCAGTACTATCAAACAGAGCTCCTACGAGCAGTACTTC
TRBJ2-7	TRBV5-1	TRBD1	.	CASSSPKSTRDRYYEQYF	TGCGCCAGCAGCTCCCCAAAGTCAACCCGGGACAGATACTACGAGCAGTACTTC
TRBJ1-1	TRBV7-9	.	.	CASSLNRVNTEAFF	TGTGCCAGCAGCTTAAACAGGGTGAACACTGAAGCTTTCTTT
TRBJ2-2	TRBV7-9	.	.	CASRPKPSDHTGELFF	TGTGCCAGCAGACCTAAACCTAGCGACCACACCGGGGAGCTGTTTTTT
TRBJ2-5	TRBV6-1	TRBD1	.	CASSGQGNPQETQYF	TGTGCCAGCAGTGGACAGGGGAACCCCCAAGAGACCCAGTACTTC
TRBJ2-7	TRBV27	TRBD1	.	CASSFSGTGVYEQYF	TGTGCCAGCTCCTTTTCTGGGACAGGGGTCTACGAGCAGTACTTC
TRBJ1-1	TRBV7-2	TRBD1	once	CASSLRDRGFGGEAFF	TGTGCCAGCAGCTTACGCGACAGGGGATTTGGGGGTGAAGCTTTCTTT
TRBJ1-2	TRBV28	.	.	CASRASAGSRNYGYTF	TGTGCCAGCAGGGCCAGCGCAGGGAGCCGTAACTATGGCTACACCTTC
TRBJ1-6	TRBV7-2	.	few	CASSLALRKDSPLHF	TGTGCCAGCAGCTTAGCCCTACGAAAGGATTCACCCCTCCACTTT
TRBJ2-3	TRBV5-6	.	.	CASSLGGAQYF	TGTGCCAGCAGCTTGGGAGGGGCGCAGTATTTT
TRBJ1-1	TRBV19	.	once	CATMRQLNTEAFF	TGTGCCACAATGAGACAGCTGAACACTGAAGCTTTCTTT
TRBJ2-5	TRBV4-1	.	.	CASSLPNEDQQETQYF	TGCGCCAGCAGCCTACCGAATGAGGACCAACAAGAGACCCAGTACTTC
TRBJ2-7	TRBV18	.	.	CASSPQGGKTSYEQYF	TGTGCCAGCTCACCTCAGGGGGGCAAGACTTCCTACGAGCAGTACTTC
TRBJ2-2	TRBV4-1	.	.	CASSQVSVPGTGELFF	TGCGCCAGCAGCCAAGTAAGCGTTCCTGGGACCGGGGAGCTGTTTTTT
TRBJ2-7	TRBV30	.	.	CAWSGVYEQYF	TGTGCCTGGAGTGGCGTCTACGAGCAGTACTTC
TRBJ2-7	TRBV27	TRBD2	.	CASSLNGGAGEQYF	TGTGCCAGCAGTTTAAACGGGGGGGCGGGCGAGCAGTACTTC
TRBJ1-5	TRBV4-3	.	once	CASSPRTAGDHQPQHF	TGCGCCAGCAGCCCCAGGACGGCCGGGGATCATCAGCCCCAGCATTTT